This T cell receptor (beta chain) was identified in a study of T-cell memory formation after mild COVID-19. Study-level findings and limits: Later expanders leaned CD4+, whereas day 15 to 85 contracting clones were balanced CD4/CD8.

TCRdb reprocessed the 5' RACE reads via MiXCR and lists one record per CDR3 protein. The repertoire holds over 450,000 distinct CDR3 sequences, with over 20% as singletons. This clonotype showed up just a few times. What it recognizes is unknown. This CDR3 is 13 amino acids long. V shed 8 bases and J shed 0 bases, with 10 bases lying between them. The germline V gene has CDR1 MNHEY and CDR2 SMNVEV (reference sequence). Sequencing was done on a sample of PBMCs or a T cell subset sorted from them (not recorded which). The chain uses TRBV27 and TRBJ1-1; D call uncertain. The receptor was isolated from an adult woman who had mild COVID-19 (a few samples of this study predate the infection). Cell type and time point are not known. The CDR3, as DNA: TGTGCCAGCCGGTGGTACGTGAACACTGAAGCTTTCTTT. This encodes CASRWYVNTEAFF.